The T cell receptor beta chain described here comes from a study of CD8 T cells in Susac syndrome. The CDR3 spans 17 residues. Germline CDR1 and CDR2: SGHVS and FQNEAQ. V lost 5 bases to trimming and J lost 4 bases, with 20 bases between them. An amount of RNA that ranged from roughly 0.5 to 1 ug was reverse transcribed with random hexamers. TCRdb fed the immunoSEQ multiplex PCR reads into MiXCR, producing one record per CDR3 protein. The sample includes fewer than 300,000 distinct CDR3 sequences, roughly 84% of them seen just once. Sequencing input: CD8+ T cells from PBMCs. The chain is built from TRBV7-8 and TRBJ1-4, with TRBD1 as a possible D gene (5 bases). The TCR comes from a human donor with multiple sclerosis. CDR3 residues: CASSPRDGGGINEKLFF. The CDR3 DNA follows: TGTGCCAGCAGCCCTAGGGACGGCGGCGGAATTAATGAAAAACTGTTTTTT.